These T cell receptor beta chains were read from a single sample in a study of T cell changes during pregnancy in multiple sclerosis. Generated by immunoSEQ multiplex PCR, the TCRdb table keeps only in-frame clones and is missing some. The sample contains tens of thousands of clones, roughly 92% of which appear only once. The sequences come from peripheral blood, collected in the third trimester of pregnancy. All receptors come from a female donor in good health, enrolled as a control in a pregnancy study. Each CDR3 is given with its conserved first and last residue. D genes are given only for firm matches. Clone size, where shown, is once, few, many, or a class for clones that have expanded.

clone_size	d_call	j_call	v_call	cdr3_aa	cdr3_nt
-	-	TRBJ1-4	TRBV28	CASSFLAHHAGGEKLFF	TGTGCCAGCAGTTTCTTGGCGCATCACGCCGGAGGAGAAAAACTGTTTTTT
-	-	TRBJ2-5	TRBV12-2	CASRPAGRTQETQYF	TGTGCAAGTCGCCCCGCCGGGCGGACACAAGAGACCCAGTACTTC
-	-	TRBJ1-2	TRBV27	CASSPLGVLPSGYTF	TGTGCCAGCAGTCCTCTAGGAGTTTTACCCTCCGGCTACACCTTC
-	TRBD1	TRBJ1-6	TRBV19	CASSSRQGGNNSPLHF	TGTGCCAGTAGTTCCAGACAGGGGGGAAATAATTCACCCCTCCACTTT
-	TRBD2	TRBJ2-5	TRBV4-2	CASSQETSGRKTQYF	TGTGCCAGCAGCCAAGAAACTAGCGGGAGGAAGACCCAGTACTTC
-	-	TRBJ2-7	TRBV7-9	CASTDSYEQYF	TGTGCCAGCACAGACTCCTACGAGCAGTACTTC
once	-	TRBJ1-1	TRBV19	CASTQQGPKNTEAFF	TGTGCCAGTACCCAACAGGGACCTAAGAACACTGAAGCTTTCTTT
-	-	TRBJ2-4	TRBV5-6	CASSAPRNSNIQYF	TGTGCCAGCAGTGCCCCCCGAAACTCAAACATTCAGTACTTC
-	-	TRBJ2-5	TRBV5-4	CASSWDGQSQETQYF	TGTGCCAGCAGCTGGGATGGACAGTCCCAAGAGACCCAGTACTTC
once	TRBD2	TRBJ2-1	TRBV7-3	CASSRASGSSYNEQFF	TGTGCCAGCAGCAGGGCTAGCGGGAGTTCCTACAATGAGCAGTTCTTC
once	-	TRBJ2-3	TRBV5-8	CASSFPGLGESTDTQYF	TGTGCCAGCAGCTTCCCGGGACTGGGGGAAAGCACAGATACGCAGTATTTT
-	TRBD2	TRBJ2-2	TRBV2	CASRVLAGTSGELFF	TGTGCCAGCAGGGTACTAGCGGGAACATCCGGGGAGCTGTTTTTT
-	-	TRBJ2-3	TRBV10-3	CAISSGSQSTDTQYF	TGTGCCATCAGTTCCGGGTCCCAAAGCACAGATACGCAGTATTTT
once	TRBD2	TRBJ2-1	TRBV7-2	CASSLALAGSYNEQFF	TGTGCCAGCAGCTTAGCCCTAGCGGGATCCTACAATGAGCAGTTCTTC
-	TRBD1	TRBJ1-2	TRBV27	CASSPGTGNLGYTF	TGTGCCAGCAGCCCCGGGACAGGGAATCTTGGCTACACCTTC
-	-	TRBJ1-1	TRBV14	CASSPSTTGSGNTEAFF	TGTGCCAGCAGCCCATCTACTACAGGGTCGGGGAACACTGAAGCTTTCTTT
-	TRBD1	TRBJ2-3	TRBV18	CASLRQGAAITDTQYF	TGTGCCAGCTTAAGACAGGGGGCAGCAATCACAGATACGCAGTATTTT
-	TRBD1	TRBJ1-2	TRBV15	CATSRGGTGGYGYTF	TGTGCCACCAGCAGAGGGGGGACAGGGGGTTATGGCTACACCTTC
-	-	TRBJ2-5	TRBV28	CASSFRSFQETQYF	TGTGCCAGCAGTTTTCGGAGTTTTCAAGAGACCCAGTACTTC
-	-	TRBJ1-2	TRBV6-1	CASSETPYPGRAYGYTF	TGTGCCAGCAGTGAGACGCCCTATCCAGGCAGGGCTTATGGCTACACCTTC
-	TRBD2	TRBJ2-4	TRBV5-1	CASSLATSGRAPQNIQYF	TGCGCCAGCAGCTTGGCGACTAGCGGGAGGGCCCCCCAAAACATTCAGTACTTC
few	-	TRBJ2-2	TRBV4-1	CASSQANLGAGTGELFF	TGCGCCAGCAGCCAAGCCAATTTGGGGGCGGGCACCGGGGAGCTGTTTTTT
-	-	TRBJ2-2	TRBV29-1	CSGSLTGELFF	TGCAGCGGGAGCCTCACCGGGGAGCTGTTTTTT
-	-	TRBJ1-3	TRBV25-1	CASSEGQPTYSGNTIYF	TGTGCCAGCAGTGAGGGGCAGCCGACTTACTCTGGAAACACCATATATTTT
-	-	TRBJ2-7	TRBV25-1	CASSGAGNEQYF	TGTGCCAGCAGTGGGGCGGGGAACGAGCAGTACTTC
few	-	TRBJ1-5	TRBV19	CASSTYRELGQPQHF	TGTGCCAGTAGTACCTACAGGGAACTCGGCCAGCCCCAGCATTTT
-	TRBD2	TRBJ2-2	TRBV19	CASSILAGARTGELFF	TGTGCCAGTAGTATACTAGCGGGAGCGAGGACCGGCGAGCTGTTTTTT
-	-	TRBJ1-2	TRBV28	CASSPPDRPNYGYTF	TGTGCCAGCAGTCCCCCCGACAGGCCGAACTATGGCTACACCTTC
-	-	TRBJ2-3	TRBV5-1	CASSPLQGADTQYF	TGCGCCAGCAGCCCTCTGCAAGGGGCTGATACGCAGTATTTT
-	TRBD1	TRBJ2-1	TRBV7-9	CASSPRDSYYNEQFF	TGTGCCAGCAGCCCGAGGGACAGTTACTACAATGAGCAGTTCTTC
-	-	TRBJ1-1	TRBV5-1	CASSLSGANTEAFF	TGCGCCAGCAGCTTGTCAGGGGCAAACACTGAAGCTTTCTTT